A selection of T cell receptor beta chains follows, all from one sample in a study of radiation and T cells in renal cell carcinoma. TCRdb's copy holds only in-frame clones and misses some; the assay was immunoSEQ multiplex PCR. The table has about 91,000 clones, about 79% seen once; the top ten hold less than 7%. Sequenced here: blood, sampled from a patient whose treatment included radiotherapy and nephrectomy. These receptor sequences come from a man aged 60-69 years with renal cell carcinoma. Each CDR3 is given with its conserved first and last residue. The order of the fields is D gene, J gene, V gene, clone size, CDR3 protein, CDR3 DNA. D genes are given only for firm matches. Not every row has a clone size; where given, it reads once, few, many or a size class.

d_gene: -; j_gene: TRBJ2-7; v_gene: TRBV6-6; abundance: -; CDR3aa: CASSYGLLSYEQYF; CDR3nt: TGTGCCAGCAGTTACGGGCTCCTTTCCTACGAGCAGTACTTC
d_gene: -; j_gene: TRBJ2-5; v_gene: TRBV19; abundance: -; CDR3aa: CASSIVGVTGETQYF; CDR3nt: TGTGCCAGTAGTATAGTGGGAGTTACAGGGGAGACCCAGTACTTC
d_gene: TRBD2; j_gene: TRBJ2-2; v_gene: TRBV27; abundance: -; CDR3aa: CASRTQREANTGELFF; CDR3nt: TGTGCCAGCAGAACACAGCGGGAGGCCAACACCGGGGAGCTGTTTTTT
d_gene: TRBD1; j_gene: TRBJ1-1; v_gene: TRBV11-2; abundance: -; CDR3aa: CASSSQGARGTEAFF; CDR3nt: TGTGCCAGCAGCTCACAGGGGGCTCGAGGTACTGAAGCTTTCTTT
d_gene: -; j_gene: TRBJ2-7; v_gene: TRBV19; abundance: -; CDR3aa: CASSMAGLGEQYF; CDR3nt: TGTGCCAGTAGTATGGCAGGGCTGGGGGAGCAGTACTTC
d_gene: -; j_gene: TRBJ2-7; v_gene: TRBV6-5; abundance: -; CDR3aa: CASSPQGYEQYF; CDR3nt: TGTGCCAGCAGTCCTCAGGGCTACGAGCAGTACTTC
d_gene: TRBD2; j_gene: TRBJ2-2; v_gene: TRBV4-3; abundance: few; CDR3aa: CASSQEISGRNSANTGELFF; CDR3nt: TGCGCCAGCAGCCAAGAAATTAGCGGGAGAAACTCCGCGAACACCGGGGAGCTGTTTTTT
d_gene: -; j_gene: TRBJ2-7; v_gene: TRBV4-2; abundance: -; CDR3aa: CASSQEGLLNYEQYF; CDR3nt: TGTGCCAGCAGCCAAGAGGGACTTCTGAACTACGAGCAGTACTTC
d_gene: -; j_gene: TRBJ2-3; v_gene: TRBV5-1; abundance: -; CDR3aa: CASSLETPTDTQYF; CDR3nt: TGCGCCAGCAGCTTGGAAACCCCGACAGATACGCAGTATTTT
d_gene: TRBD1; j_gene: TRBJ2-2; v_gene: TRBV27; abundance: -; CDR3aa: CASSLWGQGYTGELFF; CDR3nt: TGTGCCAGCAGTTTATGGGGACAGGGTTACACCGGGGAGCTGTTTTTT
d_gene: -; j_gene: TRBJ1-5; v_gene: TRBV2; abundance: few; CDR3aa: CASSEGISPRDPQHF; CDR3nt: TGTGCCAGCAGTGAGGGTATAAGTCCGAGGGATCCCCAGCATTTT